These 27 T cell receptor beta chains share one sample of origin, sequenced in a study of T-cell memory formation after mild COVID-19. TCRdb recomputed calls from the 5' RACE reads with MiXCR, one row per CDR3 protein. The table records roughly 450,000 distinct CDR3 sequences, roughly 18% of them present only once. Sequenced sample: PBMCs or a T cell subset sorted from them (not recorded which). The receptors shown here come from an adult woman who had mild COVID-19 (a few samples of this study predate the infection). Cell type and time point are not known.

The chain has TRBV20-1 and TRBJ2-3; the D gene is possibly TRBD2 (6 bases). Germline assignment: CDR1 DFQATT and CDR2 SNEGSKA (reference sequence). The CDR3 spans 14 residues. The V and J ends lost 0 bases and 2 bases respectively, with 9 bases between them. CDR3 nucleotides: TGCAGTGCTAGAGATGCGGGAACCACAGATACGCAGTATTTT. Protein: CSARDAGTTDTQYF.

The sample holds a few counts of this clonotype. This chain joins TRBV5-6 and TRBJ2-5; TRBD2 matches at 15 bases. Germline loops: CDR1 SGHDT, CDR2 YYEEEE. The CDR3 consists of 18 residues. With V trimmed by 4 bases and J by 4 bases, 11 bases remained unmatched. The CDR3 nucleotides read TGTGCCAGCAGCCCGGGGTGGACTAGCGGGAGGGCGAGAGAGACCCAGTACTTC. It is translated as CASSPGWTSGRARETQYF.

The chain couples TRBV15 to TRBJ2-7, with TRBD1 matching over 8 bases. Losses at the gene ends were 1 base for V and 2 bases for J; bases not matched to a gene: 4. The V gene's germline CDR1 is LNHNV and CDR2 YYDKDF (reference sequence). The CDR3 loop spans 15 amino acids. CDR3 region: CATSRAGQGAYEQYF. CDR3 bases: TGTGCCACCAGCAGAGCCGGACAGGGTGCCTACGAGCAGTACTTC.

This clonotype was seen a handful of times. The V and J genes are TRBV18 and TRBJ2-3; 7 bases are a match to TRBD2. Germline CDR1 and CDR2: KGHSH and LQKENI. The CDR3 covers 15 residues. The V segment lost 3 bases and the J segment 0 bases; nucleotides outside the gene matches: 3. In DNA, the CDR3 is TGTGCCAGCTCACCCAGCGGGGTTAGCACAGATACGCAGTATTTT. Its protein is CASSPSGVSTDTQYF.

The V gene is TRBV5-1, the J gene TRBJ2-7; 8 bases line up with TRBD1. The V segment lost 2 bases and the J segment 6 bases; nucleotides outside the gene matches: 10. This CDR3 has 15 residues. In germline, CDR1 is SGHRS, CDR2 YFSETQ. CDR3 coding DNA: TGCGCCAGCAGCTTCTTTGGACAGGGTCTAGTCGAGCAGTACTTC. The encoded protein is CASSFFGQGLVEQYF. Full variable domain (remainder filled in from reference TRBV5-1 and TRBJ2-7): KAGVTQTPRYLIKTRGQQVTLSCSPISGHRSVSWYQQTPGQGLQFLFEYFSETQRNKGNFPGRFSGRQFSNSRSEMNVSTLELGDSALYLCASSFFGQGLVEQYFGPGTRLTVT.

The chain carries TRBV30 and TRBJ1-4, with 7 bases matching TRBD1. Per the germline V gene, CDR1 is GTSNPN and CDR2 is SVGIG (reference sequence). There are 14 residues in the CDR3. Unmatched junction bases numbered 5, after V lost 2 bases and J lost 5 bases. In DNA form, the CDR3 reads TGTGCCTGGAGTTCGACAGGGTGGAATGAAAAACTGTTTTTT. Protein product: CAWSSTGWNEKLFF.

This chain connects TRBV2 to TRBJ1-5; 9 bases are shared with TRBD1. CDR3 size: 15 residues. V trimming: 5 bases; J trimming: 7 bases; junction bases outside the gene matches: 9. Germline CDR1 is SNHLY and CDR2 is FYNNEI. The CDR3 DNA follows: TGTGCCAGCAGTTCCGGGACAGGGCAGGGGCAGCCCCAGCATTTT. This gives the protein CASSSGTGQGQPQHF.

The chain employs TRBV20-1 and TRBJ2-1; no definite D call. CDR3 size: 13 residues. The germline V and J ends were trimmed by 0 bases and 8 bases, with 11 bases remaining between them. Per germline, CDR1 DFQATT and CDR2 SNEGSKA (reference sequence). CDR3 bases: TGCAGTGCTAGAGAGAGCCTTGGTGATGAGCAGTTCTTC. Translation: CSARESLGDEQFF.

This clonotype was picked up a small number of times. This rearrangement joins TRBV7-3 to TRBJ1-1, with 7 bases that match TRBD1. The CDR3 sequence is 14 residues long. The V gene end was trimmed by 7 bases and the J gene end by 3 bases; junction bases not matched to a gene: 8. Germline assignment: CDR1 SGHTA and CDR2 FQGTGA. CDR3 protein: CASKGGRGDTEAFF. The CDR3 DNA reads as TGTGCCAGCAAAGGGGGCCGGGGGGACACTGAAGCTTTCTTT.

This chain links TRBV30 with TRBJ2-1, with unresolved D. The germline V gene encodes CDR1 GTSNPN and CDR2 SVGIG (reference sequence). V gave up 3 bases and J gave up 10 bases, with 16 bases separating them. CDR3 length equals 13 residues. CDR3 sequence reads: CAWSPGSRREQFF. The CDR3 DNA sequence: TGTGCCTGGAGCCCCGGGTCCCGGCGGGAGCAGTTCTTC.

This clonotype was seen a handful of times. This chain connects TRBV30 to TRBJ2-5; 7 bases agree with TRBD2. The CDR3 is 13 residues long. Germline-derived CDR1 and CDR2 are GTSNPN and SVGIG (reference sequence). Germline trimming cut 2 bases from V and 5 bases from J; bases unmatched to any gene: 5. The CDR3 coding sequence is TGTGCCTGGAGTACCTGGGGAGGGGAGACCCAGTACTTC. This sequence encodes CAWSTWGGETQYF.

The table lists this clonotype with a few counts. CDR3 DNA sequence: TGTGCCACCAGCAGAGGACAGGGGGCGGCAGATACGCAGTATTTT. Residues: CATSRGQGAADTQYF. The chain combines TRBV15 with TRBJ2-3; 10 bases are a match to TRBD1. CDR1 is LNHNV and CDR2 is YYDKDF in the germline V gene (reference sequence). The CDR3 extends over 15 amino acids. Losses at the gene ends were 1 base for V and 4 bases for J; bases not matched to a gene: 2.

The chain carries TRBV2 and TRBJ1-5; a weak D match, TRBD1 (5 bases). Germline CDR1 reads SNHLY; CDR2 reads FYNNEI. V lost 3 bases and J 0 bases, leaving 6 bases between the germline ends. This CDR3 contains 14 residues. This CDR3 is CASSDGGSNQPQHF. CDR3 bases: TGTGCCAGCAGTGATGGGGGTAGCAATCAGCCCCAGCATTTT.

This chain joins TRBV5-1 and TRBJ2-7; D not resolved. Trimming left V 0 bases short and J 5 bases short, with 12 bases between. CDR1 is SGHRS and CDR2 is YFSETQ in the germline V gene. This CDR3 has 14 residues. The CDR3 loop reads CASSLDVGSDEQYF. CDR3 nucleotides: TGCGCCAGCAGCTTGGATGTGGGGTCCGACGAGCAGTACTTC.

The chain couples TRBV5-1 to TRBJ1-2; D may be TRBD1 (6 bases). The CDR3 has 13 amino acids. V dropped 4 bases and J dropped 4 bases, with 11 bases sitting between them. Germline V lookup: CDR1 SGHRS, CDR2 YFSETQ. The chain's CDR3 is CASSRGAPYGYTF. Here the CDR3 DNA reads TGCGCCAGCAGCCGGGGGGCTCCCTATGGCTACACCTTC. Combining the CDR3 with reference TRBV5-1 and TRBJ1-2 gives the whole variable domain KAGVTQTPRYLIKTRGQQVTLSCSPISGHRSVSWYQQTPGQGLQFLFEYFSETQRNKGNFPGRFSGRQFSNSRSEMNVSTLELGDSALYLCASSRGAPYGYTFGSGTRLTVV.

CDR3 loop: CASSLSTKRGASTDTQYF. CDR3 DNA sequence: TGTGCCAGCAGTTTAAGTACGAAGCGGGGCGCTAGCACAGATACGCAGTATTTT. The chain is built from TRBV12-3 or TRBV12-4 and TRBJ2-3; 7 bases map to TRBD2. The CDR3 is made up of 18 amino acids. With 2 bases clipped from V and 0 bases from J, the junction kept 11 bases outside the gene matches.

There are a few counts of this clonotype. The chain uses TRBV7-2 and TRBJ2-2; no clear D gene. Germline loops: CDR1 SGHTA, CDR2 FQGNSA. V gave up 5 bases and J gave up 5 bases, with 6 bases separating them. This CDR3 is 12 amino acids long. In DNA, the CDR3 is TGTGCCAGCAGCACGTATACCGGGGAGCTGTTTTTT. The encoded protein is CASSTYTGELFF.

The chain links TRBV6-5 to TRBJ2-3; no reliable D call. Germline V lookup: CDR1 MNHEY, CDR2 SVGAGI. The CDR3 contains 15 residues. V was cut by 2 bases and J by 0 bases, with 9 bases left in between. The CDR3: CASSYKRTSTDTQYF. The CDR3 DNA follows: TGTGCCAGCAGTTACAAGCGAACTAGCACAGATACGCAGTATTTT.

The sample holds a few counts of this clonotype. The gene calls are TRBV7-9 and TRBJ2-2; 7 bases fit TRBD1. This CDR3 comprises 15 residues. With V trimmed by 5 bases and J by 5 bases, 8 bases remained unmatched. Germline CDR1 is SEHNR and CDR2 is FQNEAQ (reference sequence). The chain's CDR3 is CASSHGTVETGELFF. The CDR3 DNA sequence: TGTGCCAGCAGCCATGGGACAGTGGAGACCGGGGAGCTGTTTTTT.

The V call is TRBV5-5, the J call TRBJ2-1; 7 nucleotides agree with TRBD2. The CDR3 extends over 13 amino acids. Losses at the gene ends were 4 bases for V and 9 bases for J; bases not matched to a gene: 7. Germline V lookup: CDR1 SGHKS, CDR2 YYEKEE (reference sequence). The DNA of the CDR3 is TGTGCCAGCAGCCCATATCGCGGGGGTGAGCAGTTCTTC. Translation gives CASSPYRGGEQFF.

This sequence joins TRBV4-1 and TRBJ1-1; a possible D gene is TRBD1 (5 bases). V was trimmed by 5 bases and J by 1 base, leaving 17 bases between them. This CDR3 is 16 amino acids long. The V gene's germline CDR1 is MGHRA and CDR2 YSYEKL. CDR3 loop: CASSFSLDIANTEAFF. CDR3 coding DNA: TGCGCCAGCAGCTTTTCCTTGGACATCGCGAACACTGAAGCTTTCTTT.

V usage is TRBV5-1 and J usage is TRBJ2-7, with 7 bases that match TRBD1. The CDR3 totals 16 residues. With V trimmed by 0 bases and J by 0 bases, 6 bases remained unmatched. Looked up from germline, CDR1 is SGHRS and CDR2 is YFSETQ. The CDR3 loop reads CASSLGGQDFSYEQYF. CDR3 nucleotides: TGCGCCAGCAGCTTGGGCGGACAGGACTTCTCCTACGAGCAGTACTTC.

V gene TRBV7-6 combines with J gene TRBJ2-2; tentatively, D is TRBD1 (6 bases). V was pared by 1 base and J by 1 base, with 10 bases between. The V gene's germline CDR1 is SGHVS and CDR2 FNYEAQ. This CDR3 is built from 16 residues. The CDR3 here is CASSLVGGENTGELFF. CDR3 sequence (DNA): TGTGCCAGCAGCTTAGTAGGGGGAGAGAACACCGGGGAGCTGTTTTTT.

J is TRBJ2-3 and V is TRBV11-2, with unresolved D. CDR1 and CDR2 from the germline V gene are SGHAT and FQNNGV. CDR3 length: 16 amino acids. V lost 2 bases and J 4 bases, leaving 16 bases between the germline ends. The CDR3 nucleotides are TGTGCCAGCAGCTTACTCGCCGGACCCGGAGCAGATACGCAGTATTTT. Translation gives CASSLLAGPGADTQYF. Together with reference TRBV11-2 and TRBJ2-3, the CDR3 gives the full variable domain: EAGVAQSPRYKIIEKRQSVAFWCNPISGHATLYWYQQILGQGPKLLIQFQNNGVVDDSQLPKDRFSAERLKGVDSTLKIQPAKLEDSAVYLCASSLLAGPGADTQYFGPGTRLTVL.

This clonotype was counted between two and nine times. The CDR3 DNA is TGTGCCACCCGTGTAGCGAATGAGAATGAGCAGTTCTTC. Translation: CATRVANENEQFF. The V call is TRBV10-3, the J call TRBJ2-1; possibly TRBD2 for D (5 bases). This CDR3 is 13 amino acids long. CDR1 and CDR2 (germline): ENHRY, SYGVKD. Between the trimmed V and J ends, which lost 10 bases and 7 bases, there was a span of 17 bases.

This clonotype was counted a few times. The chain uses TRBV5-1 and TRBJ2-1, with 10 bases fitting TRBD1. CDR1 is SGHRS and CDR2 is YFSETQ in the germline V gene. Trimming removed 4 bases from V and 7 bases from J; junction bases left unmatched: 11. This CDR3 comprises 16 residues. The CDR3 coding sequence is TGCGCCAGCAGCGATCTTTTAGGACAGGGGGGGAATGAGCAGTTCTTC. This encodes CASSDLLGQGGNEQFF.

This clonotype was observed a handful of times. Sequence at one end of the junction differs from germline and may be a read error. The J gene is TRBJ2-3, the V gene TRBV9, with TRBD2 matching 8 bases. Germline V gene sequence: CDR1 SGDLS, CDR2 YYNGEE. The CDR3 is 16 residues long. The DNA for the CDR3 is TGTGCCAGTAGCGTAGGAGACGGGGGGGCGGGAGATACGCAGTATTTT. Protein product: CASSVGDGGAGDTQYF.